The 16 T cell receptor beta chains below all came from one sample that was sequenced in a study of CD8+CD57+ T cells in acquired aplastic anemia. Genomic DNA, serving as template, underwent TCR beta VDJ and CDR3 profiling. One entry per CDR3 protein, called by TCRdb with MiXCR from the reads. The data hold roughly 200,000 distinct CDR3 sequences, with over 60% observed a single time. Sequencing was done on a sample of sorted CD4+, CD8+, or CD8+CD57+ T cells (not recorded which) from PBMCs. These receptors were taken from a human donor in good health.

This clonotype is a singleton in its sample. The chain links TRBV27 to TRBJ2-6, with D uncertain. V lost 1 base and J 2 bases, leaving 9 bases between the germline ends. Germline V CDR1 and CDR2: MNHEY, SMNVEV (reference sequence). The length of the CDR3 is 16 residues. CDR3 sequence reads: CASSLWAFPGANVLTF. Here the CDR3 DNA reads TGTGCCAGCAGTTTATGGGCATTCCCTGGGGCCAACGTCCTGACTTTC.

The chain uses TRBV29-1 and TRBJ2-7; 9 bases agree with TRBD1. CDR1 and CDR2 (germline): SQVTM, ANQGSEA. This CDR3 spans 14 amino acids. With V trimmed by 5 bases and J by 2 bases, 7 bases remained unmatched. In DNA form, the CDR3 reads TGCAGCGTTTCAGGGACAGGGAGGGCCTACGAGCAGTACTTC. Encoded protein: CSVSGTGRAYEQYF.

This CDR3 reads CASRPTGTAYEQYF. For the CDR3, the DNA is TGTGCCAGCAGACCTACCGGGACAGCCTACGAGCAGTACTTC. The chain carries TRBV6-5 and TRBJ2-7; TRBD1 agrees at 7 bases. Per germline, CDR1 MNHEY and CDR2 SVGAGI. The CDR3 spans 14 residues. V dropped 6 bases and J dropped 2; count of bases not matched to a gene: 7.

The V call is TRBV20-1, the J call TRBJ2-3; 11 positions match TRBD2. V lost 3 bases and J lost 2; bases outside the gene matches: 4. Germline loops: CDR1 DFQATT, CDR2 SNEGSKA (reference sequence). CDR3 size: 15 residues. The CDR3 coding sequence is TGCAGTGCTAGGTCGACTAGCGGGAACACAGATACGCAGTATTTT. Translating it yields CSARSTSGNTDTQYF.

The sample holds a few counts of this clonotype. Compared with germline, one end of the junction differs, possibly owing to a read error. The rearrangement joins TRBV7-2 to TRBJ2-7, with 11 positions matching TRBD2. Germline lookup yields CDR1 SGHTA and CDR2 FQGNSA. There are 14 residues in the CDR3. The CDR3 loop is CASSLGLAEYEQYF. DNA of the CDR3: TGTGCCAGTAGCTTGGGACTAGCGGAGTACGAGCAGTACTTC.

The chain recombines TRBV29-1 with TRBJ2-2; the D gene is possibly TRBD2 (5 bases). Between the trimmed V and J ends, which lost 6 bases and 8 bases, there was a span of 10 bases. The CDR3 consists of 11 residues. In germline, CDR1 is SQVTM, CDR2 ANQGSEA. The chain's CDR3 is CSVGVGGELFF. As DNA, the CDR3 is TGCAGCGTGGGAGTGGGAGGGGAGCTGTTTTTT.

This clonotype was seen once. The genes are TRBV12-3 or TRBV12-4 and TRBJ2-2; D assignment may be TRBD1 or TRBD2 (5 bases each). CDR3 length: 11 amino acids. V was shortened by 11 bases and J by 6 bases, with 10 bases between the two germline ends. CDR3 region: CALRGAGELFF. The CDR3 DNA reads TGTGCCCTGAGGGGCGCCGGGGAGCTGTTTTTT.

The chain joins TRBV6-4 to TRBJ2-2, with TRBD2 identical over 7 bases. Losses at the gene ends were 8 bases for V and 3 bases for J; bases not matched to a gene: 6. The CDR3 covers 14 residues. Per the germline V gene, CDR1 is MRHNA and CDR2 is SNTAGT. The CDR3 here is CASQKGGDTGELFF. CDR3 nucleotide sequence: TGTGCCAGCCAAAAGGGAGGGGACACCGGGGAGCTGTTTTTT.

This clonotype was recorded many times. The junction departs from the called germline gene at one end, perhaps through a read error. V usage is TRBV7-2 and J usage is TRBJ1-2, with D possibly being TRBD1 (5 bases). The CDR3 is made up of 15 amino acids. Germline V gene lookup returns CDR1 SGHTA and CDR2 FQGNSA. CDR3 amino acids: CASSLVTGREDGYAF. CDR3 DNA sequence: TGTGCCAGCAGCTTAGTAACAGGTAGAGAAGATGGCTACGCCTTC.

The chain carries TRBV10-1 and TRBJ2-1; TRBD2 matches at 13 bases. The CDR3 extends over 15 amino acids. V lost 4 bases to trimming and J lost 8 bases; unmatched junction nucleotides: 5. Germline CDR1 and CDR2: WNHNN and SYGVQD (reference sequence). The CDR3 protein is CASSAGTSGTDEQFF. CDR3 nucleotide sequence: TGCGCCAGCAGTGCCGGGACTAGCGGGACCGATGAGCAGTTCTTC.

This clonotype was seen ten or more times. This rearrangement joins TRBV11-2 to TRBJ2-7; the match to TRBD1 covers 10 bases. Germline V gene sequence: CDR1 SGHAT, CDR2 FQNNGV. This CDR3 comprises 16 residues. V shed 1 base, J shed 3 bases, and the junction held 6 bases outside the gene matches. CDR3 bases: TGTGCCAGCAGCTTAGGCCCGGGACAGGGGTTCTACGAGCAGTACTTC. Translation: CASSLGPGQGFYEQYF.

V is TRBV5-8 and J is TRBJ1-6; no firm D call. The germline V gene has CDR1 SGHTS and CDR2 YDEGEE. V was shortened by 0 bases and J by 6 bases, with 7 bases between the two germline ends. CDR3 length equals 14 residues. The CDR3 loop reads CASSLEGGNSPLHF. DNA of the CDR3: TGTGCCAGCAGCTTGGAAGGCGGTAATTCACCCCTCCACTTT. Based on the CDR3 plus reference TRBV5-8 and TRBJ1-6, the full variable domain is EAGVTQSPTHLIKTRGQQATLRCSPISGHTSVYWYQQALGLGLQFLLWYDEGEERNRGNFPPRFSGRQFPNYSSELNVNALELEDSALYLCASSLEGGNSPLHFGNGTRLTVT.

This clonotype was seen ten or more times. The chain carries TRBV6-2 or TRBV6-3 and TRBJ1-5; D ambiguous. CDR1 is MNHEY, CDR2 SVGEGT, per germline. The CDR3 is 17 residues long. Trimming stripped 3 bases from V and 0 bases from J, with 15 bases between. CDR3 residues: CASSYGGWQASNQPQHF. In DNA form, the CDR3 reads TGTGCCAGCAGTTATGGTGGTTGGCAGGCTAGCAATCAGCCCCAGCATTTT.

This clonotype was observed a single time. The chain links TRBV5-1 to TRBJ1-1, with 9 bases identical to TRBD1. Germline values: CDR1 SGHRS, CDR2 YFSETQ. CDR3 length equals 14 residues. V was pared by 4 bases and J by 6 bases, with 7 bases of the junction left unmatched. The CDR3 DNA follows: TGCGCCAGCAGCCCGGGACAGGGTAGGTCTGAAGCTTTCTTT. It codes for CASSPGQGRSEAFF. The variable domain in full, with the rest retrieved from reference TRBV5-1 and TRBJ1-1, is KAGVTQTPRYLIKTRGQQVTLSCSPISGHRSVSWYQQTPGQGLQFLFEYFSETQRNKGNFPGRFSGRQFSNSRSEMNVSTLELGDSALYLCASSPGQGRSEAFFGQGTRLTVV.

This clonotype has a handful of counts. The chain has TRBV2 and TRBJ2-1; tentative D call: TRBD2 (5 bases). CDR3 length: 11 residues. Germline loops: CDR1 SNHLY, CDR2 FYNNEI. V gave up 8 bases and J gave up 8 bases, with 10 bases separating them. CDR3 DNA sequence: TGTGCCAGCGTAGCGTATGATGAGCAGTTCTTC. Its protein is CASVAYDEQFF.

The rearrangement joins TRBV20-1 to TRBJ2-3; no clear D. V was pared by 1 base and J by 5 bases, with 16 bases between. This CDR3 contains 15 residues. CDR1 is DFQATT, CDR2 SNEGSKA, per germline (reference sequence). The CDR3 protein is CSARGLETVQDTQYF. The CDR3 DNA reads TGCAGTGCTAGAGGCCTAGAGACCGTTCAAGATACGCAGTATTTT.